This TCR beta chain was identified in a study of cytomegalovirus exposure and HLA in healthy donors. Study results and limitations: Across donors, most TCRs were seen rarely, yet some public ones were widespread.

Between the trimmed V and J ends, which lost 5 bases and 3 bases, there was a span of 10 bases. Germline V gene lookup returns CDR1 MNHNY and CDR2 SVGAGI (reference sequence). The length of the CDR3 is 13 residues. Generated by immunoSEQ multiplex PCR, the TCRdb table keeps only in-frame clones and is missing some. Of hundreds of thousands of clones in the sample, about 92% are singletons; the top ten hold 2.5% to 3.5%. The donors were in the 120-subject validation cohort, distinct from the roughly 700-subject first cohort. This clone was seen a handful of times. Its antigen remains unidentified. The clonotype comes from a young woman in good health and CMV-seronegative. Sequencing was done on a sample of PBMCs. The V call is TRBV6-6, the J call TRBJ1-1; D may be TRBD1 (5 bases). As DNA, the CDR3 is TGTGCCAGCAGTCTTCGGACATACACTGAAGCTTTCTTT. Its protein is CASSLRTYTEAFF.